The 14 T cell receptor beta chains in this list originate from one sample, sequenced in a study of post-analysis software for immune sequencing data (dated by TCRdb to about 2015). No antigen is known for these receptors. What the study reported, not specific to this receptor: Several TRBV segments, including TRBV5-6, TRBV5-1 and TRBV20-1, were significantly more frequent in patients than controls.

Library method: PCR. The instrument was an Illumina HiSeq 2500. To reduce PCR and sequencing biases, unique molecular identifiers were incorporated into the TCR beta cDNA libraries. The public reads were reprocessed in TCRdb via fastp at Q25 and MiXCR, keeping in-frame beta chains. Duplicate CDR3 protein sequences are folded into a single record with the most common DNA and genes. The sample records roughly 650,000 distinct CDR3 sequences, 59% of which are singletons. The ten most abundant clones make up approximately 10% of the sample. Sequences were obtained from blood. Receptors were obtained from a girl aged 2 to 9 with multiple sclerosis.

This clonotype was seen only once. This chain joins TRBV5-1 and TRBJ2-1; tentative D call: TRBD2 (7 bases). This CDR3 comprises 16 residues. V lost 0 bases and J 8 bases, leaving 18 bases between the germline ends. The germline V gene encodes CDR1 SGHRS and CDR2 YFSETQ. The CDR3, as DNA: TGCGCCAGCAGCTTGGCCTTGAGGGGGGGGATAGATGAGCAGTTCTTC. This codes for CASSLALRGGIDEQFF. The full variable domain, in which reference TRBV5-1 and TRBJ2-1 provide the parts outside the CDR3, is KAGVTQTPRYLIKTRGQQVTLSCSPISGHRSVSWYQQTPGQGLQFLFEYFSETQRNKGNFPGRFSGRQFSNSRSEMNVSTLELGDSALYLCASSLALRGGIDEQFFGPGTRLTVL.

CDR3 nucleotide sequence: TGTGCCACCCAGAGATCGGGGCGGACTGAAGCTTTCTTT. It encodes CATQRSGRTEAFF. The chain couples TRBV12-3 or TRBV12-4 to TRBJ1-1, with D tentatively TRBD1 (5 bases). With 10 bases removed from V and 5 bases from J, the gap between germline ends came to 17 bases. The CDR3 totals 13 residues.

The rearrangement uses TRBV5-6 and TRBJ1-2; 9 bases match TRBD1. The length of the CDR3 is 14 residues. Looked up from germline, CDR1 is SGHDT and CDR2 is YYEEEE. The V and J ends lost 4 bases and 4 bases, in that order; junction bases with no gene match: 5. Here the CDR3 DNA reads TGTGCCAGCAGCAAAGGGGACAGGGTCTATGGCTACACCTTC. Residues: CASSKGDRVYGYTF. The whole variable domain, filled in from reference TRBV5-6 and TRBJ1-2, reads DAGVTQSPTHLIKTRGQQVTLRCSPKSGHDTVSWYQQALGQGPQFIFQYYEEEERQRGNFPDRFSGHQFPNYSSELNVNALLLGDSALYLCASSKGDRVYGYTFGSGTRLTVV.

The CDR3 DNA reads TGTGCCAGCAGTTACGGCCAGGGCTTTAGCTATGGCTACACCTTC. Translation: CASSYGQGFSYGYTF. The chain joins TRBV6-5 to TRBJ1-2; TRBD1 is a possible D gene (5 bases). CDR1 and CDR2 (germline): MNHEY, SVGAGI. Trimming took 2 bases from V and 4 from J, leaving 14 bases between them. The CDR3 is made up of 15 amino acids.

The V and J genes are TRBV4-1 and TRBJ2-7; possibly TRBD2 for D (5 bases). The CDR3 runs 14 residues. V shed 1 base and J shed 3 bases, with 10 bases lying between them. Per the germline V gene, CDR1 is MGHRA and CDR2 is YSYEKL. CDR3 nucleotide sequence: TGCGCCAGCAGCCAAGGAGGGAGCGTCTACGAGCAGTACTTC. This codes for CASSQGGSVYEQYF.

This clonotype was counted only a few times. V gene TRBV10-1 combines with J gene TRBJ2-1; a possible D gene is TRBD1 (6 bases). The CDR3 length is 14 residues. CDR1 is WNHNN, CDR2 SYGVQD, per germline (reference sequence). V gave up 4 bases and J gave up 6 bases, with 13 bases separating them. Here the CDR3 reads CASSGTVTSNEQFF. The CDR3 bases are TGCGCCAGCAGTGGGACAGTTACAAGCAATGAGCAGTTCTTC.

The chain couples TRBV5-1 to TRBJ2-5, with D perhaps matching TRBD1 (5 bases). CDR1 is SGHRS and CDR2 is YFSETQ in the germline V gene. V lost 1 base and J 3 bases, leaving 13 bases between the germline ends. The CDR3 runs 15 residues. The DNA of the CDR3 is TGCGCCAGCAGCTTGACAGGCGGACCGGAAGAGACCCAGTACTTC. Translation gives CASSLTGGPEETQYF. The entire variable domain, with the rest obtained from reference TRBV5-1 and TRBJ2-5, is as follows: KAGVTQTPRYLIKTRGQQVTLSCSPISGHRSVSWYQQTPGQGLQFLFEYFSETQRNKGNFPGRFSGRQFSNSRSEMNVSTLELGDSALYLCASSLTGGPEETQYFGPGTRLLVL.

This sequence joins TRBV3-1 and TRBJ1-1, with 7 bases lining up with TRBD1. CDR3 size: 14 residues. After removal of 3 bases from V and 7 bases from J, the junction contained 8 bases not matched to a gene. Germline CDR1 reads LGHDT; CDR2 reads YNNKEL (reference sequence). The CDR3 reads CASSQAPGGVEAFF. The CDR3 DNA reads TGTGCCAGCAGCCAGGCTCCAGGGGGGGTTGAAGCTTTCTTT.

The chain couples TRBV24-1 to TRBJ1-5; weak D call: TRBD1 (6 bases). Trimming removed 3 bases at V and 4 bases at J, with 9 bases between. The germline V gene has CDR1 KGHDR and CDR2 SFDVKD. The CDR3 sequence is 14 residues long. CDR3 in DNA: TGTGCCACCAGTGATCGCAGGGGAAATCAGCCCCAGCATTTT. Protein product: CATSDRRGNQPQHF.

The chain uses TRBV12-3 or TRBV12-4 and TRBJ2-1; 8 bases match TRBD1. This CDR3 comprises 14 residues. V lost 7 bases to trimming and J lost 5 bases; unmatched junction nucleotides: 7. CDR3 bases: TGTGCCAGCATGAGACAGGGGTTCGACAATGAGCAGTTCTTC. It encodes CASMRQGFDNEQFF.

This clonotype was seen a few times. The chain links TRBV3-1 to TRBJ1-1; a weak D match, TRBD1 (6 bases). Trimming stripped 5 bases from V and 0 bases from J, with 13 bases between. The CDR3 runs 15 residues. The germline CDR1 and CDR2 sequences are LGHDT and YNNKEL (reference sequence). The CDR3 DNA sequence: TGTGCCAGCAGCGCCTTACAGGGCATGAACACTGAAGCTTTCTTT. It translates to CASSALQGMNTEAFF. Full variable domain (remainder filled in from reference TRBV3-1 and TRBJ1-1): DTAVSQTPKYLVTQMGNDKSIKCEQNLGHDTMYWYKQDSKKFLKIMFSYNNKELIINETVPNRFSPKSPDKAHLNLHINSLELGDSAVYFCASSALQGMNTEAFFGQGTRLTVV.

This clonotype has more than one count but fewer than ten. The chain couples TRBV11-2 to TRBJ2-7; 7 nucleotides align to TRBD2. The CDR3 runs 15 residues. Germline V CDR1 and CDR2: SGHAT, FQNNGV. Losses at the gene ends were 1 base for V and 5 bases for J; bases not matched to a gene: 8. This CDR3 is CASSLGGGPWDEQYF. As DNA, the CDR3 is TGTGCCAGCAGCTTAGGCGGGGGTCCTTGGGACGAGCAGTACTTC.

This clonotype has only a few counts. This chain joins TRBV6-6 and TRBJ1-4; 7 positions agree with TRBD1. Per germline, CDR1 MNHNY and CDR2 SVGAGI (reference sequence). Unmatched junction bases numbered 7, after V lost 6 bases and J lost 0 bases. This CDR3 contains 16 residues. The CDR3 DNA is TGTGCCAGCAGGGGGACAGTTCCTTCAACTAATGAAAAACTGTTTTTT. It codes for CASRGTVPSTNEKLFF.

The chain combines TRBV10-3 with TRBJ2-7; TRBD2 matches at 13 bases. The CDR3 consists of 19 residues. Germline-derived CDR1 and CDR2 are ENHRY and SYGVKD. J was trimmed by 5 bases and V by 3 bases; bases with no gene match: 16. This chain's CDR3 is CAISEDTGLAGEGVNEQYF. In DNA form, the CDR3 reads TGTGCCATCAGTGAAGACACAGGACTAGCGGGAGAGGGTGTCAACGAGCAGTACTTC.